Listed here are 16 T cell receptor beta chains from one sample, sequenced in a study of blood T cell repertoires in COVID-19. Data came from immunoSEQ multiplex PCR; TCRdb stores just in-frame clones and leaves some out. Of tens of thousands of clones listed, 91% are singletons. The sequencing input was peripheral blood. The receptors here all came from a woman between 65 and 79 years old with active COVID-19.

This chain joins TRBV7-9 and TRBJ2-3, with 9 bases identical to TRBD1. The germline V gene has CDR1 SEHNR and CDR2 FQNEAQ (reference sequence). The ends lost 4 bases at V and 1 base at J; junction bases unmatched: 9. The CDR3 is made up of 17 amino acids. CDR3 in DNA: TGTGCCAGCAGCTACGGACAGGGGAGAGGGGGCACAGATACGCAGTATTTT. The encoded protein is CASSYGQGRGGTDTQYF.

The V and J genes are TRBV6-2 or TRBV6-3 and TRBJ2-1, with 12 bases lining up with TRBD2. Germline-derived CDR1 and CDR2 are MNHEY and SVGEGT. The junction had 10 bases not matched to a gene; V was cut back by 5 bases and J by 2 bases. The CDR3 contains 18 residues. CDR3 in amino acids: CASSPGLAGWVPYNEQFF. The CDR3 DNA follows: TGTGCCAGCAGTCCCGGACTAGCGGGATGGGTCCCCTACAATGAGCAGTTCTTC.

The rearrangement uses TRBV21-1 and TRBJ2-3; the tabulated D call, TRBD1, remains unverified against the DNA. TRBV21-1 is tagged as a pseudogene. The CDR3 is made up of 18 amino acids. CDR3 in amino acids: CASSKDLKGTGSPDTQYF. DNA of the CDR3: TGTGCCAGCAGCAAAGATCTTAAGGGGACAGGGTCCCCAGATACGCAGTATTTT.

The J gene is TRBJ1-3, the V gene TRBV6-5, with 9 bases identical to TRBD1. There are 12 residues in the CDR3. Germline V gene sequence: CDR1 MNHEY, CDR2 SVGAGI. After removal of 8 bases from V and 8 bases from J, the junction contained 4 bases not matched to a gene. The CDR3 DNA sequence: TGTGCCAGCGTAGGACAGGGGTACACCATATATTTT. Protein sequence: CASVGQGYTIYF.

The V and J genes are TRBV9 and TRBJ2-1; 7 bases align to TRBD2. From germline, CDR1 is SGDLS and CDR2 YYNGEE. Trimming at V came to 8 bases and at J to 6 bases, leaving 5 bases not matched to a gene. The CDR3 spans 12 residues. The CDR3 bases are TGTGCCAGTGGGGAGGGACCCAATGAGCAGTTCTTC. This encodes CASGEGPNEQFF.

The chain recombines TRBV27 with TRBJ2-7; D is uncertain. The CDR3 contains 13 residues. Trimming removed 4 bases at V and 3 bases at J, with 10 bases between. In germline, CDR1 is MNHEY, CDR2 SMNVEV (reference sequence). CDR3 coding DNA: TGTGCCAGCAGTTCCGCCAGGAACTACGAGCAGTACTTC. Translated, it gives CASSSARNYEQYF.

The genes are TRBV28 and TRBJ1-5; 8 bases map to TRBD1. V shed 5 bases, J shed 2 bases, and the junction held 17 bases outside the gene matches. CDR1 is MDHEN, CDR2 SYDVKM, per germline. This CDR3 spans 19 amino acids. CDR3 sequence (DNA): TGTGCCAGCAGTCCGCGGGAAAGTGACAGGGGATGGGGCAATCAGCCCCAGCATTTT. Protein: CASSPRESDRGWGNQPQHF.

The V call is TRBV11-1, the J call TRBJ2-5; TRBD1 is a possible D gene (5 bases). The CDR3 is made up of 13 amino acids. Trimming shortened V by 5 bases and J by 3 bases, and 10 bases separated the two germline ends. The V gene's germline CDR1 is SGHAT and CDR2 FQDESV (reference sequence). The CDR3 coding sequence is TGTGCCAGCAGCCTCGGACAAAAAGAGACCCAGTACTTC. Protein sequence: CASSLGQKETQYF. The full variable domain, in which reference TRBV11-1 and TRBJ2-5 provide the parts outside the CDR3, is EAEVAQSPRYKITEKSQAVAFWCDPISGHATLYWYRQILGQGPELLVQFQDESVVDDSQLPKDRFSAERLKGVDSTLKIQPAELGDSAMYLCASSLGQKETQYFGPGTRLLVL.

The chain uses TRBV28 and TRBJ1-1, with unresolved D. V was cut by 6 bases and J by 4 bases, with 18 bases left in between. The length of the CDR3 is 15 residues. Germline V gene sequence: CDR1 MDHEN, CDR2 SYDVKM. CDR3 sequence: CASRPPLRSATEAFF. The CDR3 region has the DNA TGTGCCAGCAGGCCTCCCCTAAGATCCGCCACTGAAGCTTTCTTT.

This clone was seen only a few times. The chain couples TRBV28 to TRBJ2-7; D possibly corresponds to TRBD1 (7 bases). V lost 6 bases and J lost 8, with 20 bases in between. Per the germline V gene, CDR1 is MDHEN and CDR2 is SYDVKM. The CDR3 length is 14 residues. CDR3 region: CASRTGKEGRKQYF. The CDR3 coding sequence is TGTGCCAGCAGGACAGGGAAGGAGGGGAGAAAGCAGTACTTC.

This rearrangement joins TRBV24-1 to TRBJ2-5; TRBD1 matches at 7 bases. The CDR3 covers 18 residues. CDR1 and CDR2 from the germline V gene are KGHDR and SFDVKD. V shed 0 bases, J shed 2 bases, and the junction held 11 bases outside the gene matches. The CDR3 loop is CATSDLGTGTENQETQYF. The CDR3 DNA sequence: TGTGCCACCAGTGATTTGGGGACGGGGACAGAAAATCAAGAGACCCAGTACTTC.

This clone was seen just once. The genes are TRBV19 and TRBJ2-1; tentatively, D is TRBD2 (5 bases). V gave up 5 bases and J gave up 4 bases, with 18 bases separating them. Germline values: CDR1 LNHDA, CDR2 SQIVND (reference sequence). The CDR3 is 16 residues long. The CDR3 loop reads CASSPSDGERYNEQFF. In nucleotides, the CDR3 is TGTGCCAGTAGTCCGTCGGACGGGGAACGATACAATGAGCAGTTCTTC.

This clone was recorded once. The V call is TRBV27, the J call TRBJ2-7; perhaps TRBD2 as D (6 bases). Germline CDR1 is MNHEY and CDR2 is SMNVEV (reference sequence). The CDR3 has 13 residues. Trimming took 4 bases from V and 6 from J, leaving 13 bases between them. The CDR3 DNA reads TGTGCCAGCAGTTCCCGAGTCGGGAGCGAGCAGTACTTC. This codes for CASSSRVGSEQYF.

The chain links TRBV18 to TRBJ1-2; TRBD1 matches at 8 bases. Germline V CDR1 and CDR2: KGHSH, LQKENI. This CDR3 spans 15 amino acids. With V trimmed by 3 bases and J by 2 bases, 5 bases remained unmatched. The CDR3 coding sequence is TGTGCCAGCTCACCTTCCCGGACAGGGAACTATGGCTACACCTTC. Translation gives CASSPSRTGNYGYTF.

The chain is built from TRBV7-2 and TRBJ2-3; 12 bases match TRBD2. Per germline, CDR1 SGHTA and CDR2 FQGNSA. The CDR3 spans 18 residues. V shed 2 bases and J 6 bases; nucleotides not matched to a gene: 12. The CDR3 spells CASSLRGLAGVGPDTQYF. In DNA form, the CDR3 reads TGTGCCAGCAGCTTAAGGGGACTAGCGGGCGTGGGTCCCGATACGCAGTATTTT.

The chain employs TRBV5-1 and TRBJ2-1, with a weak D call TRBD2 (6 bases). V was pared by 0 bases and J by 7 bases, with 17 bases between. The CDR3 totals 16 residues. Looked up from germline, CDR1 is SGHRS and CDR2 is YFSETQ. CDR3 sequence (DNA): TGCGCCAGCAGCTTGGCCGCCCAGGGACGGGGGAATGAGCAGTTCTTC. Protein product: CASSLAAQGRGNEQFF. Based on the CDR3 plus reference TRBV5-1 and TRBJ2-1, the full variable domain is KAGVTQTPRYLIKTRGQQVTLSCSPISGHRSVSWYQQTPGQGLQFLFEYFSETQRNKGNFPGRFSGRQFSNSRSEMNVSTLELGDSALYLCASSLAAQGRGNEQFFGPGTRLTVL.